The next 14 T cell receptor beta chains were all read from a single sample in a study of shared clonotypes between healthy human individuals. CD45RO negativity and positive selection for CCR7 defined naive CD8 cells, a population that excluded terminally differentiated effector memory CD45RA+ cells. The protocol was immunoSEQ multiplex PCR, while the TCRdb copy is restricted to in-frame clones and leaves out a portion. This sample has around 2,000,000 clones, with around 93% found just once. Sequenced material: naive CD8+ T cells from PBMCs. Source of these receptors: a man between 18 and 29 years old in good health. Some clones in this sample may be carry-over from other donors' samples.

Of note for this clone: The sample has other DNA sequences that encode this CDR3 too. The V gene is TRBV9, the J gene TRBJ2-5, with 7 bases lining up with TRBD1. The CDR3 consists of 14 residues. V lost 3 bases to trimming and J lost 3 bases; unmatched junction nucleotides: 5. Per germline, CDR1 SGDLS and CDR2 YYNGEE. As DNA, the CDR3 is TGTGCCAGCAGCGCCCGGACAGGCGAAGAGACCCAGTACTTC. This gives the protein CASSARTGEETQYF.

Worth noting for this clone: This sample also contains other DNA sequences that code for the same CDR3. The chain uses TRBV6-1 and TRBJ2-7; perhaps TRBD1 as D (7 bases). The CDR3 length is 14 residues. Germline CDR1 and CDR2: MNHNS and SASEGT. Trimming left V 4 bases short and J 0 bases short, with 10 bases between. The CDR3 sequence: CASSAGGFSYEQYF. The CDR3 DNA reads as TGTGCCAGCAGTGCAGGGGGGTTCTCCTACGAGCAGTACTTC.

This chain uses TRBV4-1 with TRBJ2-7, with D possibly matching TRBD2 (6 bases). CDR3 length: 15 amino acids. The V gene's germline CDR1 is MGHRA and CDR2 YSYEKL. V was trimmed by 0 bases and J by 6 bases, leaving 15 bases between them. Here the CDR3 reads CASSQERLQEGEQYF. In DNA form, the CDR3 reads TGCGCCAGCAGCCAAGAAAGGTTACAGGAGGGCGAGCAGTACTTC.

The rearrangement joins TRBV19 to TRBJ2-7, with D unclear. The V gene lost 5 bases and the J gene lost 3 bases, with 14 bases spanning the gap. CDR3 length equals 14 residues. The germline gives CDR1 LNHDA, CDR2 SQIVND (reference sequence). This CDR3 reads CASSFSAKNYEQYF. CDR3 coding DNA: TGTGCCAGTAGTTTTTCGGCCAAGAACTACGAGCAGTACTTC.

The genes are TRBV9 and TRBJ2-7; D is possibly TRBD1 or TRBD2 (6 bases each). The V gene's germline CDR1 is SGDLS and CDR2 YYNGEE. CDR3 size: 17 residues. The V end was cut by 3 bases, the J end by 2 bases, with 21 bases between. The CDR3 DNA sequence: TGTGCCAGCAGCGCAGGGACATCCCGGGACTTCGCCTACGAGCAGTACTTC. It translates to CASSAGTSRDFAYEQYF.

This clone was seen a single time. The chain carries TRBV7-9 and TRBJ2-3; D is unclear. V was clipped by 5 bases and J by 6 bases, with 12 bases between them. CDR3 length: 13 amino acids. In germline, CDR1 is SEHNR, CDR2 FQNEAQ (reference sequence). In DNA, the CDR3 is TGTGCCAGCAGCCCGGGCCCGGCCGATACGCAGTATTTT. It translates to CASSPGPADTQYF. Full variable domain (rest looked up from reference TRBV7-9 and TRBJ2-3): DTGVSQNPRHKITKRGQNVTFRCDPISEHNRLYWYRQTLGQGPEFLTYFQNEAQLEKSRLLSDRFSAERPKGSFSTLEIQRTEQGDSAMYLCASSPGPADTQYFGPGTRLTVL.

The gene calls are TRBV4-3 and TRBJ2-1; D is ambiguous. Germline V gene lookup returns CDR1 LGHNA and CDR2 YSLEER. CDR3 size: 16 residues. V was shortened by 0 bases and J by 0 bases, with 9 bases between the two germline ends. This CDR3 is CASSQDEAGSYNEQFF. The CDR3 coding sequence is TGCGCCAGCAGCCAAGATGAGGCCGGCTCCTACAATGAGCAGTTCTTC.

This chain uses TRBV28 with TRBJ2-3; 7 bases are shared with TRBD2. Trimming cost V 2 bases and J 1 base; bases outside gene matches: 3. Germline CDR1 reads MDHEN; CDR2 reads SYDVKM. The CDR3 sequence is 15 residues long. The CDR3 reads CASSLAAGGTDTQYF. CDR3 in DNA: TGTGCCAGCAGTTTAGCGGCGGGGGGCACAGATACGCAGTATTTT.

The sample holds one count of this clone. The sample holds other DNA sequences that translate to the same CDR3. The CDR3 region has the DNA TGTGCCTGGAGTGTACTTAGTCGCGAGCAGTACTTC. This translates into CAWSVLSREQYF. The rearrangement uses TRBV30 and TRBJ2-7; D unclear. The V and J ends lost 0 bases and 6 bases respectively, with 9 bases between them. CDR3 length: 12 residues. The V gene's germline CDR1 is GTSNPN and CDR2 SVGIG (reference sequence). Supplemented by reference TRBV30 and TRBJ2-7, the full variable domain reads SQTIHQWPATLVQPVGSPLSLECTVEGTSNPNLYWYRQAAGRGLQLLFYSVGIGQISSEVPQNLSASRPQDRQFILSSKKLLLSDSGFYLCAWSVLSREQYFGPGTRLTVT.

This sequence joins TRBV10-1 and TRBJ2-1; 13 nucleotides agree with TRBD2. V was pared by 5 bases and J by 9 bases, with 4 bases of the junction left unmatched. The CDR3 totals 14 residues. Per the germline V gene, CDR1 is WNHNN and CDR2 is SYGVQD (reference sequence). The CDR3 nucleotides are TGCGCCAGCAGTACTAGCGGGAGGGCCTTTGAGCAGTTCTTC. It specifies CASSTSGRAFEQFF.

The chain joins TRBV28 to TRBJ1-1, with 7 bases lining up with TRBD1. V trimming: 5 bases; J trimming: 4 bases; junction bases outside the gene matches: 13. CDR3 size: 16 residues. The germline gives CDR1 MDHEN, CDR2 SYDVKM. CDR3 coding DNA: TGTGCCAGCAGTCCATTATACAGGGGTTTTGGCACTGAAGCTTTCTTT. Its protein is CASSPLYRGFGTEAFF.

About this clone itself: Other DNA sequences in this specimen translate into the identical CDR3. This chain uses TRBV27 with TRBJ2-3; D not certain. The length of the CDR3 is 13 residues. Trimming removed 3 bases at V and 0 bases at J, with 4 bases between. CDR1 is MNHEY, CDR2 SMNVEV, per germline (reference sequence). CDR3 protein: CASSLISTDTQYF. DNA for the CDR3: TGTGCCAGCAGTTTGATAAGCACAGATACGCAGTATTTT.

The chain carries TRBV27 and TRBJ2-7, with TRBD1 identical over 10 bases. The CDR3 length is 15 residues. CDR1 and CDR2 from the germline V gene are MNHEY and SMNVEV (reference sequence). V dropped 5 bases and J dropped 2; count of bases not matched to a gene: 6. In DNA form, the CDR3 reads TGTGCCAGCAGTCCCGGGACAGGGGTTCCCTACGAGCAGTACTTC. Its translation is CASSPGTGVPYEQYF.

The chain combines TRBV27 with TRBJ1-1; tentative D call: TRBD1 (6 bases). Germline CDR1 is MNHEY and CDR2 is SMNVEV (reference sequence). The CDR3 is made up of 16 amino acids. V lost 7 bases to trimming and J lost 4 bases, with 22 bases between them. The CDR3 here is CASKYGTSSRGTEAFF. The CDR3 DNA reads TGTGCCAGCAAATATGGGACATCCAGCCGAGGCACTGAAGCTTTCTTT.